This T cell receptor beta chain stems from a study of T cell responses to AZD1222 COVID-19 vaccine. The CDR3 extends over 15 amino acids. Germline V gene data show CDR1 as GTSNPN and CDR2 as SVGIG (reference sequence). V shed 0 bases and J 6 bases; nucleotides not matched to a gene: 4. Worth noting for this clone: Its antigen is undetermined.

Measured with immunoSEQ multiplex PCR; TCRdb has only the in-frame clones, and not every one. The table records 80,000 or so clones, roughly 90% of them present only once. General study results and limits: Donor demographics were predominantly white British with a female majority; clonal diversity may be underestimated. Baseline seropositivity occurred in only a handful of AZD1222 recipients. The study sampled repertoires only after the peak T cell response.

Sequenced material: peripheral blood, taken 28 days after the second AZD1222 dose. This receptor was obtained from an adult who received the AZD1222 COVID-19 vaccine. The chain uses TRBV30 and TRBJ2-2; 10 bases are a match to TRBD2. Here the CDR3 reads CAWSVSSGRAGELFF. The CDR3 DNA sequence: TGTGCCTGGAGTGTCTCTAGCGGGAGAGCCGGGGAGCTGTTTTTT.